This paragraph reports one T cell receptor beta chain. This entry belongs to a study of blood T cell repertoires in COVID-19. Study at large: Spain, Italy and the United States supplied samples that represented acute and convalescent COVID-19. T cells, B-cell-depleted T cells, or PBMCs provided the cDNA or gDNA that served as material.

Trimming took 4 bases from V and 8 from J, leaving 20 bases between them. The CDR3 contains 15 residues. Germline V CDR1 and CDR2: MNHEY, SMNVEV (reference sequence). Participants had their cohort set by participant-reported clinical history. Assay used: immunoSEQ multiplex PCR; TCRdb lists only in-frame clones, some missing. The data hold roughly 250,000 clones, with about 90% observed a single time. This chain connects TRBV27 to TRBJ1-2; tentatively, D is TRBD1 (5 bases). Sequenced material: PBMCs or T cells enriched from blood (not recorded which). This TCR derives from a man aged 50 to 60 who had been exposed to COVID-19. DNA for the CDR3: TGTGCCAGCAGTTCCAGCAGGGTTAATCTCGAAGGCTACACCTTC. It is translated as CASSSSRVNLEGYTF.